The 26 T cell receptor beta chains below were found in one sample sequenced in a study of shared T cell receptors in the human thymus. Sequencing used immunoSEQ multiplex PCR; TCRdb keeps in-frame clones, though not all of them. The table has more than 550,000 clones, about 89% seen once. These same data were also listed under a study on human thymus T cells.

Sequenced sample: thymocytes. These receptors were taken from a boy less than two years old with a congenital heart defect.

V and J are TRBV6-1 and TRBJ2-7; weak D call: TRBD2 (6 bases). The germline V gene has CDR1 MNHNS and CDR2 SASEGT. This CDR3 spans 13 amino acids. V lost 4 bases and J lost 5, with 12 bases in between. The CDR3 nucleotides are TGTGCCAGCAGTGGGGCGGGACGGGACGAGCAGTACTTC. Protein: CASSGAGRDEQYF.

The chain recombines TRBV27 with TRBJ2-7; D is undetermined. CDR1 and CDR2 from the germline V gene are MNHEY and SMNVEV (reference sequence). V shed 0 bases and J shed 1 base, with 4 bases lying between them. CDR3 length: 13 residues. Written as DNA, the CDR3 is TGTGCCAGCAGTTTATCCCTGTCCTACGAGCAGTACTTC. Translation gives CASSLSLSYEQYF.

The chain has TRBV9 and TRBJ2-1, with a possible D match to TRBD2 (5 bases). The V and J ends lost 1 base and 9 bases respectively, with 11 bases between them. Germline CDR1 and CDR2: SGDLS and YYNGEE. This CDR3 has 13 residues. The CDR3 nucleotides are TGTGCCAGCAGCGTACTGGGCGGGCCTGAGCAGTTCTTC. This encodes CASSVLGGPEQFF.

The CDR3 DNA sequence: TGTGCCAGCAGCCCAGAGGAGAAGCATTCATCCCAAGAGACCCAGTACTTC. The encoded protein is CASSPEEKHSSQETQYF. The chain combines TRBV14 with TRBJ2-5; no clear D. Germline lookup yields CDR1 SGHDN and CDR2 FVKESK. This CDR3 has 17 amino acids. Trimming removed 4 bases from V and 1 base from J, with 19 bases in between.

V is TRBV2 and J is TRBJ2-3; 7 positions agree with TRBD2. The length of the CDR3 is 14 residues. Germline CDR1 reads SNHLY; CDR2 reads FYNNEI. The V segment lost 6 bases and the J segment 2 bases; nucleotides outside the gene matches: 5. The CDR3 loop is CASSQRGSTDTQYF. As DNA, the CDR3 is TGTGCCAGCAGCCAGCGGGGATCCACAGATACGCAGTATTTT.

CDR3 sequence (DNA): TGTGCCAGCAGTTACAAGCTAGCGGGAGTTTACGAGCAGTACTTC. Amino acids: CASSYKLAGVYEQYF. The chain employs TRBV6-5 and TRBJ2-7; TRBD2 aligns across 10 bases. CDR1 is MNHEY, CDR2 SVGAGI, per germline. CDR3 length equals 15 residues. V shed 2 bases, J shed 4 bases, and the junction held 5 bases outside the gene matches.

J is TRBJ2-2 and V is TRBV4-2, with no clear D. Trimming cost V 1 base and J 5 bases, with 2 bases left between them. From germline, CDR1 is LGHNA and CDR2 YNFKEQ. CDR3 length: 12 residues. DNA of the CDR3: TGTGCCAGCAGCCAAGCTACCGGGGAGCTGTTTTTT. It codes for CASSQATGELFF.

This clone is a singleton in its sample. The V and J genes are TRBV27 and TRBJ2-3, with D possibly matching TRBD2 (6 bases). CDR1 and CDR2 (germline): MNHEY, SMNVEV (reference sequence). The V end lost 5 bases, the J end lost 0 bases, and 15 bases lay between the germline ends. The CDR3 length is 16 residues. The CDR3 DNA is TGTGCCAGCAGTGAATTAGCGGCATCTAGCACAGATACGCAGTATTTT. It codes for CASSELAASSTDTQYF.

The chain couples TRBV5-1 to TRBJ1-3; 8 bases fit TRBD1. V shed 2 bases, J shed 0 bases, and the junction held 7 bases outside the gene matches. The CDR3 runs to 17 residues. From germline, CDR1 is SGHRS and CDR2 YFSETQ. For the CDR3, the DNA is TGCGCCAGCAGCTTAACAACCACAGGGGGCTCTGGAAACACCATATATTTT. Protein product: CASSLTTTGGSGNTIYF.

The sample holds a few counts of this clone. An end of the junction differs from the germline gene, which may be a read error. The chain has TRBV7-9 and TRBJ2-7; perhaps TRBD2 as D (6 bases). CDR3 size: 11 residues. Germline V gene data show CDR1 as SEHNR and CDR2 as FQNEAQ (reference sequence). CDR3 nucleotides: TGTGCCAGCAGCTTAGGCGCGGGACCGATTTTC. Amino acid sequence: CASSLGAGPIF.

The J gene is TRBJ2-7, the V gene TRBV28; a weak D match, TRBD1 (6 bases). The V end was cut by 6 bases, the J end by 0 bases, with 15 bases between. In germline, CDR1 is MDHEN, CDR2 SYDVKM. The CDR3 runs to 15 residues. The CDR3 coding sequence is TGTGCCAGCAGCGTCAAGGACAGAAACTCCTACGAGCAGTACTTC. As protein: CASSVKDRNSYEQYF.

J is TRBJ2-7 and V is TRBV7-9; 10 nucleotides align to TRBD1. This CDR3 has 17 residues. The V segment lost 1 base and the J segment 1 base; nucleotides outside the gene matches: 7. The germline CDR1 and CDR2 sequences are SEHNR and FQNEAQ (reference sequence). The CDR3 DNA is TGTGCCAGCAGCTTAGGGAACCGGGACAGGGGTTCCTACGAGCAGTACTTC. This sequence encodes CASSLGNRDRGSYEQYF.

In its sample, this clone was seen once. This chain joins TRBV4-1 and TRBJ2-7; the match to TRBD2 covers 11 bases. CDR1 is MGHRA, CDR2 YSYEKL, per germline. J was trimmed by 2 bases and V by 2 bases; bases with no gene match: 8. The CDR3 spans 17 residues. The CDR3: CASSQRTSGRPTYEQYF. CDR3 DNA: TGCGCCAGCAGCCAACGGACTAGCGGGCGCCCCACCTACGAGCAGTACTTC.

The chain is built from TRBV9 and TRBJ2-3, with 13 bases fitting TRBD2. Germline V gene data show CDR1 as SGDLS and CDR2 as YYNGEE. V gave up 4 bases and J gave up 4 bases; unmatched junction bases: 9. The CDR3 runs to 17 residues. The CDR3 DNA is TGTGCCAGCAGCCCCCGGACTAGCGGGAGCTCCCCAGATACGCAGTATTTT. Encoded protein: CASSPRTSGSSPDTQYF.

The chain uses TRBV28 and TRBJ2-4, with 8 bases that match TRBD1. The CDR3 runs to 16 residues. V dropped 4 bases and J dropped 1; count of bases not matched to a gene: 6. The germline V gene has CDR1 MDHEN and CDR2 SYDVKM. In DNA, the CDR3 is TGTGCCAGCAGTTCAGCCAGGGGGCGCGCCAAAAACATTCAGTACTTC. It encodes CASSSARGRAKNIQYF. The full variable domain, in which reference TRBV28 and TRBJ2-4 provide the parts outside the CDR3, is DVKVTQSSRYLVKRTGEKVFLECVQDMDHENMFWYRQDPGLGLRLIYFSYDVKMKEKGDIPEGYSVSREKKERFSLILESASTNQTSMYLCASSSARGRAKNIQYFGAGTRLSVL.

This chain joins TRBV25-1 and TRBJ2-3; maybe TRBD1 (6 bases). This CDR3 spans 13 amino acids. The V end lost 4 bases, the J end lost 3 bases, and 8 bases lay between the germline ends. The germline gives CDR1 MGHDK, CDR2 SYGVNS. CDR3 DNA: TGTGCCAGCAGTGGAGGGGGAACAGATACGCAGTATTTT. The encoded protein is CASSGGGTDTQYF.

V and J are TRBV19 and TRBJ2-1; TRBD2 aligns across 7 bases. The V segment lost 1 base and the J segment 0 bases; nucleotides outside the gene matches: 3. CDR3 length: 16 residues. The germline CDR1 and CDR2 sequences are LNHDA and SQIVND (reference sequence). Here the CDR3 reads CASSIVGLVSYNEQFF. CDR3 in DNA: TGTGCCAGTAGTATAGTCGGACTAGTCTCCTACAATGAGCAGTTCTTC.

CDR3 sequence reads: CSVESTREGPYNEQFF. CDR3 nucleotide sequence: TGCAGCGTTGAGTCTACGCGGGAGGGCCCTTACAATGAGCAGTTCTTC. The V and J genes are TRBV29-1 and TRBJ2-1; 9 nucleotides align to TRBD2. Germline V gene lookup returns CDR1 SQVTM and CDR2 ANQGSEA. The length of the CDR3 is 16 residues. The trim removed 3 bases at V and 4 bases at J, leaving 10 bases unmatched.

This clone was observed once. The gene calls are TRBV25-1 and TRBJ1-4, with 7 positions matching TRBD1. V trimming: 3 bases; J trimming: 0 bases; junction bases outside the gene matches: 10. This CDR3 has 18 residues. Looked up from germline, CDR1 is MGHDK and CDR2 is SYGVNS. The CDR3: CASSDPGTARTTNEKLFF. CDR3 coding DNA: TGTGCCAGCAGTGATCCCGGGACAGCTCGAACAACTAATGAAAAACTGTTTTTT.

CDR3 sequence: CASSLAGGPREQYF. The CDR3 DNA follows: TGTGCCAGCAGCTTAGCGGGAGGGCCGCGTGAGCAGTACTTC. The chain employs TRBV7-9 and TRBJ2-7; 7 bases map to TRBD2. The CDR3 is 14 amino acids. V trimming: 0 bases; J trimming: 7 bases; junction bases outside the gene matches: 6. The V gene's germline CDR1 is SEHNR and CDR2 FQNEAQ (reference sequence).

This chain uses TRBV28 with TRBJ1-5, with a tentative D call TRBD1 (6 bases). Germline V gives CDR1 MDHEN, CDR2 SYDVKM. The V and J ends lost 4 bases and 0 bases respectively, with 16 bases between them. The length of the CDR3 is 17 residues. This CDR3 reads CASSSASTGFSNQPQHF. CDR3 DNA: TGTGCCAGCAGTTCCGCATCGACAGGTTTTAGCAATCAGCCCCAGCATTTT.

CDR3 amino acids: CASSLGIQAFF. In DNA form, the CDR3 reads TGTGCCAGCAGCTTGGGCATCCAAGCTTTCTTT. This sequence joins TRBV7-2 and TRBJ1-1; no reliable D call. The CDR3 covers 11 residues. The germline CDR1 and CDR2 sequences are SGHTA and FQGNSA. V was cut by 3 bases and J by 9 bases, with 8 bases left in between.

The chain uses TRBV7-2 and TRBJ2-5; 16 positions match TRBD2. Germline trimming cut 4 bases from V and 5 bases from J; bases unmatched to any gene: 10. Germline V gene sequence: CDR1 SGHTA, CDR2 FQGNSA. The length of the CDR3 is 18 residues. In DNA form, the CDR3 reads TGTGCCAGCAGCTCCCCCCCGGGACTAGCGGGGGGGCGCGAGACCCAGTACTTC. As protein: CASSSPPGLAGGRETQYF.

This clone was counted a few times. The chain has TRBV5-1 and TRBJ2-3; 7 positions match TRBD1. This CDR3 has 15 residues. CDR1 and CDR2 from the germline V gene are SGHRS and YFSETQ. Germline trimming cut 5 bases from V and 2 bases from J; bases unmatched to any gene: 8. As DNA, the CDR3 is TGCGCCAGCAGTGCCCAGACAGGGTTCACAGATACGCAGTATTTT. The encoded protein is CASSAQTGFTDTQYF.

The rearrangement uses TRBV18 and TRBJ2-5; 12 nucleotides match TRBD2. There are 19 residues in the CDR3. Germline trimming cut 4 bases from V and 2 bases from J; bases unmatched to any gene: 14. Germline V CDR1 and CDR2: KGHSH, LQKENI. CDR3 protein: CASSHPTSGRIGAQETQYF. The CDR3 nucleotides are TGTGCCAGCTCACACCCGACTAGCGGGAGAATTGGGGCGCAAGAGACCCAGTACTTC.

The V gene is TRBV30, the J gene TRBJ1-2, with 10 bases lining up with TRBD1. The germline V gene encodes CDR1 GTSNPN and CDR2 SVGIG (reference sequence). The CDR3 has 16 amino acids. V shed 1 base, J shed 6 bases, and the junction held 11 bases outside the gene matches. This chain's CDR3 is CAWSAEGQGPFHGYTF. The DNA of the CDR3 is TGTGCCTGGAGTGCCGAGGGACAGGGGCCCTTCCATGGCTACACCTTC.